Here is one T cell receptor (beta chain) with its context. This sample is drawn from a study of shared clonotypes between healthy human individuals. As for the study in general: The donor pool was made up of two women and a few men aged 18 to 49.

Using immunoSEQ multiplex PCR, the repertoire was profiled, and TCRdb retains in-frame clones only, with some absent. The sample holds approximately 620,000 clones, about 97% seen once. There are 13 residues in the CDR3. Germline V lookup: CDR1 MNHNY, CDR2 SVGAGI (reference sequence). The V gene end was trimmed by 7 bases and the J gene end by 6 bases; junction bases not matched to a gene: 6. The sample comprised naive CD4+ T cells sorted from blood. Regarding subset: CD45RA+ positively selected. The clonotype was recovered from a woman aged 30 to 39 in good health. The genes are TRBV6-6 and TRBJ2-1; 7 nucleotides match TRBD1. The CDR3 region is CASTVKGANEQFF. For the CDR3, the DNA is TGTGCCAGCACCGTAAAGGGGGCCAATGAGCAGTTCTTC.